This entry features one TCR beta chain sequence. Its antigen target is currently unknown. No much larger clonotype is one base removed from it; base qualities were not supplied. Donors formed part of the validation cohort, which comprised approximately 130 subjects and was distinct from the first cohort of under 850 subjects. Including cysteine and phenylalanine, the CDR3 has 14 amino acids. Just the 42-base CDR3 DNA is kept, in frame starting at base 1. Trimming accounts for 5 bases at V and 5 bases at J, while the number of junction bases matched to no gene is 8. From the germline V gene, CDR1 is SQVTM and CDR2 is ANQGSEA. This sample was included in a study of cytomegalovirus exposure and HLA in healthy donors (TCRdb year 2017). The study in broad terms: A later analysis indicated that the 90 to 150 validation repertoires were generated on the platform also employed for the roughly 730 repertoires of the first cohort. A separate validation cohort of approximately 130 different subjects was used in addition to the approximately 700-subject first cohort. The study combined high-throughput TCR immunosequencing, statistical association of individual TCRs with disease status, and machine learning to predict cytomegalovirus infection status. The study aimed to test whether signatures of past pathogen exposure could be identified by cataloging public T cell receptors.

Library construction relied on the immunoSEQ multiplex PCR assay. Regarding the original processing steps: A statistical classification framework was developed to diagnose cytomegalovirus status using the catalog of TCR beta chain sequences. TCRdb obtained this table from immuneACCESS and retained in-frame rearrangements with V and J assigned. These tables miss some clones; where compared with another copy, unresolved V genes account for less than half of the shortfall, and the remainder is unexplained. V and J calls and clone size are as listed in that table; D and trimming were resolved from the DNA. This sample has approximately 300,000 clones in its table, and more than 80% of those were observed once. The ten most abundant clones make up around 0.8% of the sample. Study-wide findings and limitations: In the study, about 150 TCR beta chains were listed as associated with cytomegalovirus. In both the original and validation cohorts, the classifier was reported to diagnose cytomegalovirus status with high specificity and sensitivity. Three of the identified cytomegalovirus-associated TCR beta chains were confirmed in vitro to be specific for cytomegalovirus antigens. According to the authors, the approach could potentially be generalized to other disease states and immunological phenotypes. While some public TCRs were present in many individuals, most TCR sequences turned up only very rarely across donors. A later analysis lacked HLA typing for the validation cohort, so it scored co-occurrence in that cohort across all 120 repertoires. Of the cluster scores, 85% to 95% were above 0 in a later analysis, which found that TCRs clustered in the first cohort also tended to co-occur in the 95 to 150 validation repertoires.

Input material: PBMCs. The chain uses TRBV29-1 and TRBJ2-7; 11 middle bases align to TRBD1. This TCR derives from a woman between 18 and 30 years old in good health and CMV-seronegative. The nucleotide sequence is given as TGCAGCGTTAACTCCGGGACAGGGGGGCACGAGCAGTACTTC. This yields the protein CSVNSGTGGHEQYF.